This T cell receptor beta chain derives from a study of T cell responses to AZD1222 COVID-19 vaccine. Study results and caveats: Targets within unmutated variant regions were reportedly found for nearly half of spike-specific TCRs. Females made up more of the donors, who were largely white British, and clonal diversity may have come out too low.

Sequenced by immunoSEQ multiplex PCR; TCRdb stores in-frame clones only, minus some. The sample lists over 100,000 clones, around 82% occurring once. As to this clone: Antigen: not known.

V dropped 5 bases and J dropped 6; count of bases not matched to a gene: 9. CDR1 is SGHVS and CDR2 is FQNEAQ in the germline V gene. The CDR3 runs to 16 residues. The input for sequencing was peripheral blood, taken on day 0 of AZD1222 vaccination. The J gene is TRBJ1-5, the V gene TRBV7-8, with 11 bases aligning to TRBD1. This receptor was taken from an adult in good health. Here the CDR3 reads CASSGRTGGESQPQHF. The CDR3 DNA is TGTGCCAGCAGCGGACGGACAGGGGGCGAAAGTCAGCCCCAGCATTTT.